The source of this T cell receptor (beta chain) is a study of human T cells and chemical hapten exposure. Whole-study context: Each patch test put 0.01% DPC on the upper back, and results were read at 6 days.

TCRdb re-called the RACE reads through MiXCR, storing one row per CDR3 protein. Here the sample spans 360,000 or so distinct CDR3 sequences, under 6.5% being singletons. The time point: patch test 2, 6 weeks after DPC sensitization. The treatment here: therapeutic diphenylcyclopropenone sensitization with weekly scalp DPC. This clonotype showed up just a few times. V lost 3 bases and J lost 7, with 12 bases in between. CDR3 size: 13 residues. The chain links TRBV12-3 or TRBV12-4 to TRBJ1-2; D remains ambiguous. The source was whole blood, collected in connection with sensitization to the hapten diphenylcyclopropenone (DPC). The clonotype was recovered from a young woman with alopecia areata. Some clones in this sample may be carry-over from other donors' samples. The CDR3 sequence: CASSFYAVSGYTF. The DNA for the CDR3 is TGTGCCAGCAGTTTTTACGCAGTCTCTGGCTACACCTTC.